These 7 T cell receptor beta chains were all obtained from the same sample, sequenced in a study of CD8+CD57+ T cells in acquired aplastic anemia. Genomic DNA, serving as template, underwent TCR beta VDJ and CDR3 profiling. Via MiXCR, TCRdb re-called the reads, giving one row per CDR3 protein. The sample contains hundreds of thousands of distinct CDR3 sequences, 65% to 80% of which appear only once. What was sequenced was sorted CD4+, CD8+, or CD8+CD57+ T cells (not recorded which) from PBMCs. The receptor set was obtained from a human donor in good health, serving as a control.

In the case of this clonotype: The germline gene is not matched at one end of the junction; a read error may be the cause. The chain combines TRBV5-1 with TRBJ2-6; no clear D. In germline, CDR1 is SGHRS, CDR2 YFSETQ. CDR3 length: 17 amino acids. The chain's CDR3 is CASTPRARHAGANVLTF. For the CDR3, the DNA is TGTGCCAGCACCCCCCGCGCCAGACACGCTGGGGCCAACGTCCTGACTTTC.

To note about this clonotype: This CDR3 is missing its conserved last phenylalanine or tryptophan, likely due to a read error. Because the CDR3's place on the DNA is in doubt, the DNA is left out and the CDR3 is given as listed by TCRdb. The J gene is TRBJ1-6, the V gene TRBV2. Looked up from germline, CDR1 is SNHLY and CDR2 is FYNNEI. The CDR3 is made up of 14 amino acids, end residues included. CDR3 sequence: CASSEAQAGSPPHH.

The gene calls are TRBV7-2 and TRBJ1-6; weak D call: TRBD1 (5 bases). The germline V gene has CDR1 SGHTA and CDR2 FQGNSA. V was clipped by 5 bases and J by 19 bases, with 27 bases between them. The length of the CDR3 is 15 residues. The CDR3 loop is CASSPGQELDSPFHF. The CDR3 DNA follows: TGTGCCAGCAGCCCGGGGCAGGAATTGGATTCACCGTTTCACTTT. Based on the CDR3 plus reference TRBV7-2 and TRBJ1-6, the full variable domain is GAGVSQSPSNKVTEKGKDVELRCDPISGHTALYWYRQSLGQGLEFLIYFQGNSAPDKSGLPSDRFSAERTGGSVSTLTIQRTQQEDSAVYLCASSPGQELDSPFHFGNGTRLTVT.

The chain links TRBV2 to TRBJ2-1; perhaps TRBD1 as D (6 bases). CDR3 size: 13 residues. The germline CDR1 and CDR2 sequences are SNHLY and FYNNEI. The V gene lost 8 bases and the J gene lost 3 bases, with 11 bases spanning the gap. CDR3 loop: CASQPDSYNEQFF. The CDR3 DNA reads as TGTGCCAGCCAGCCGGACAGCTACAATGAGCAGTTCTTC.

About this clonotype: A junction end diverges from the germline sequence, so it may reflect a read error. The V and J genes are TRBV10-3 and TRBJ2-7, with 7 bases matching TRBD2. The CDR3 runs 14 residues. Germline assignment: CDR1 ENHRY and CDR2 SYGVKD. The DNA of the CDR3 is TGTGCCAGCAGTGGGGGGGAGGCATTCTACGAGCAGTACTTC. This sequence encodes CASSGGEAFYEQYF.

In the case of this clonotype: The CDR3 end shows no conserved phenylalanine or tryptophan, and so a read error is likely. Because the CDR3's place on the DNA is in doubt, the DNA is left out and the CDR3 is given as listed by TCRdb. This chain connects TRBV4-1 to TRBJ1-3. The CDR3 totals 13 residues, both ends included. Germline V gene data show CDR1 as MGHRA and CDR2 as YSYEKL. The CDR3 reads CASSQDPTGAGNT.

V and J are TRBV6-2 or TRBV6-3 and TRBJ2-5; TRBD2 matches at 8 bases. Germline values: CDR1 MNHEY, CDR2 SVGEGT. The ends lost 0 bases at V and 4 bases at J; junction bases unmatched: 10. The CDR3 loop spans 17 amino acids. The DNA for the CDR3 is TGTGCCAGCAGTTACTCGCGGGGGGCGTTTATCGGAGAGACCCAGTACTTC. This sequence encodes CASSYSRGAFIGETQYF.